This is a list of T cell receptor beta chains from one sample in a study of chemoradiotherapy in HPV16-positive cancers. The assay was immunoSEQ multiplex PCR, and TCRdb's table has in-frame clones only and misses some. The data show fewer than 20,000 clones, under 90% seen once. Sample: blood, taken from a patient who underwent chemoradiotherapy. The receptors derive from a human donor with HPV-associated anogenital cancer. CDR3s include the opening cysteine and the closing phenylalanine or tryptophan. The D gene is left open where the match is weak. Where a row states a size, it is once, few, many or the class of an expanded clone; other rows omit it.

TRBJ2-7 NA NA 14 TRBV19 CASSIDYRLGEQYF
TRBJ2-7 NA TRBD2 16 TRBV5-1 CASSLGVSGRAYEQYF
TRBJ2-2 NA NA 15 TRBV14 CASSHSAGIGGELFF
TRBJ1-5 NA NA 13 TRBV18 CASCDSLNQPQHF
TRBJ2-7 once TRBD2 16 TRBV4-2 CASSKERLAGTYEQYF
TRBJ1-1 NA NA 13 TRBV28 CASSPSNRVEAFF
TRBJ1-2 NA TRBD1 15 TRBV4-1 CASSRPGQVNYGYTF
TRBJ1-1 few NA 11 TRBV28 CASSLVREAFF
TRBJ2-7 NA TRBD2 17 TRBV28 CASSFKPAAREGSEQYF
TRBJ2-5 NA TRBD1 13 TRBV29-1 CSGLGQPQETQYF
TRBJ2-6 NA NA 17 TRBV6-9 CASSCIVRQSRANVLTF
TRBJ2-3 few NA 15 TRBV30 CAWSRSLGWGDTQYF
TRBJ2-1 NA NA 16 TRBV10-1 CASSDVALPSYNEQFF
TRBJ1-1 NA NA 13 TRBV19 CASSIVQGPEAFF
TRBJ2-7 NA TRBD2 15 TRBV11-2 CASSLGAGGSYEQYF
TRBJ1-1 NA NA 14 TRBV28 CASNVRTENTEAFF
TRBJ1-2 NA TRBD1 14 TRBV2 CASKAQGGLYGYTF
TRBJ2-7 once TRBD1 13 TRBV18 CASSLGQGYEQYF
TRBJ1-5 NA TRBD1 14 TRBV6-5 CASSSGTGNQPQHF
TRBJ1-2 NA NA 14 TRBV5-8 CASSLPLNSYGYTF
TRBJ2-7 NA NA 14 TRBV18 CASSLSGTHYEQYF
TRBJ2-7 NA TRBD1 15 TRBV28 CASSLGTVSSYEQYF
TRBJ2-5 NA TRBD2 17 TRBV5-6 CASSWRTSGSGGETQYF
TRBJ1-1 NA TRBD1 14 TRBV7-9 CASETGGWNTEAFF
TRBJ2-5 NA NA 14 TRBV18 CASSPGNRQETQYF
TRBJ1-1 NA NA 12 TRBV6-5 CASSYRTGEAFF
TRBJ2-7 NA NA 13 TRBV5-1 CASSLSWAYEQYF
TRBJ2-1 NA TRBD1 11 TRBV30 CSQGARNEQFF
TRBJ2-5 NA NA 12 TRBV29-1 CSVWPPAETQYF
TRBJ1-6 NA TRBD1 16 TRBV9 CASSVTPQGAESPLHF
TRBJ2-7 NA NA 15 TRBV7-9 CASSLESDFSYEQYF
TRBJ1-2 few NA 14 TRBV28 CASSPPGRDYGYTF
TRBJ1-1 NA NA 14 TRBV5-6 CASSLDPAGTEAFF
TRBJ2-3 NA TRBD2 18 TRBV5-6 CASSLIGTSGGATDTQYF
TRBJ2-3 NA NA 12 TRBV28 CAIGMGTDTQYF
TRBJ1-3 NA TRBD1 14 TRBV19 CASKEGAAGNTIYF
TRBJ2-1 NA TRBD2 18 TRBV9 CASSPSGGAPPSYNEQFF
TRBJ1-2 NA NA 12 TRBV30 CAWSRQSGGYTF
TRBJ2-4 NA NA 14 TRBV10-1 CASSVGGDRNIQYF
TRBJ2-3 NA TRBD2 15 TRBV7-9 CASSPSGRAGDTQYF
TRBJ2-2 once NA 15 TRBV5-4 CASSLYPGGPGELFF
TRBJ2-2 NA NA 17 TRBV6-1 CASSELRGAGNTGELFF
TRBJ1-1 NA NA 14 TRBV7-6 CASSINRMNTEAFF
TRBJ2-3 NA NA 14 TRBV6-4 CASSAAGGTDTQYF
TRBJ1-1 NA NA 16 TRBV27 CASSLQQFGVLGEAFF
TRBJ1-2 NA NA 11 TRBV20-1 CSAIEGYGYTF